This is a list of T cell receptor beta chains from one sample in a study of CD8+ T cells in alopecia areata. Profiling relied on immunoSEQ multiplex PCR, and the TCRdb table lists in-frame clones only, not all of them. This sample has fewer than 100,000 clones, with around two fifths found just once. The material sequenced was CD4+ T cells sorted from blood. Receptor source: a human donor with alopecia areata. Both conserved end residues are part of each CDR3. Each record gives: D gene, J gene, clone size, V gene, CDR3 DNA, CDR3 protein. The D gene is left open where the match is weak. Expanded clones get a size class; other rows say once, few or many, or leave the size out.

d_call: NA
j_call: TRBJ1-2
clone_size: NA
v_call: TRBV29-1
cdr3_nt: TGCAGCGGCGGACAAACCTATGGCTACACCTTC
cdr3_aa: CSGGQTYGYTF

d_call: NA
j_call: TRBJ1-2
clone_size: NA
v_call: TRBV29-1
cdr3_nt: TGCAGCGTACAGGTCTCGTTCTATGGCTACACCTTC
cdr3_aa: CSVQVSFYGYTF

d_call: NA
j_call: TRBJ2-2
clone_size: NA
v_call: TRBV30
cdr3_nt: TGTGCCTGGAGTGCTTACGGAGTCACCGGGGAGCTGTTTTTT
cdr3_aa: CAWSAYGVTGELFF

d_call: NA
j_call: TRBJ1-5
clone_size: NA
v_call: TRBV2
cdr3_nt: TGTGCCAGCACCGAAGGTTGGACGCATAATCAGCCCCAGCATTTT
cdr3_aa: CASTEGWTHNQPQHF

d_call: NA
j_call: TRBJ2-5
clone_size: NA
v_call: TRBV5-1
cdr3_nt: TGCGCCAGCAGTCCAGGAAGGAGGGAAGAGACCCAGTACTTC
cdr3_aa: CASSPGRREETQYF

d_call: NA
j_call: TRBJ2-7
clone_size: NA
v_call: TRBV29-1
cdr3_nt: TGCAGCGTAGGACAGAGCTCCTACGAGCAGTACTTC
cdr3_aa: CSVGQSSYEQYF

d_call: NA
j_call: TRBJ2-1
clone_size: few
v_call: TRBV29-1
cdr3_nt: TGCAGTTCTAGGGGGGCGGGGTCCTACAATGAGCAGTTCTTC
cdr3_aa: CSSRGAGSYNEQFF

d_call: NA
j_call: TRBJ1-1
clone_size: NA
v_call: TRBV6-6
cdr3_nt: TGTGCCAGCAGTTCTAGCACTGAAGCTTTCTTT
cdr3_aa: CASSSSTEAFF

d_call: NA
j_call: TRBJ1-2
clone_size: many
v_call: TRBV28
cdr3_nt: TGTATTAACTATGGCTACACCTTC
cdr3_aa: CINYGYTF

d_call: NA
j_call: TRBJ2-7
clone_size: NA
v_call: TRBV11-2
cdr3_nt: TGTGCCAGCACCCCAGGGGTCGGGAGAGCTTACGAGCAGTACTTC
cdr3_aa: CASTPGVGRAYEQYF

d_call: TRBD1
j_call: TRBJ1-2
clone_size: NA
v_call: TRBV30
cdr3_nt: TGTGCCTGCCATAGACAGGGGGACTATGGCTACACCTTC
cdr3_aa: CACHRQGDYGYTF

d_call: NA
j_call: TRBJ2-3
clone_size: NA
v_call: TRBV30
cdr3_nt: TGTGCCGTGGCCGAGACGGGTCCTAGCACAGATACGCAGTATTTT
cdr3_aa: CAVAETGPSTDTQYF

d_call: NA
j_call: TRBJ1-1
clone_size: NA
v_call: TRBV5-4
cdr3_nt: TGTGCCAGCAGCCCGGGATGGCGGGAGAACACTGAAGCTTTCTTT
cdr3_aa: CASSPGWRENTEAFF

d_call: NA
j_call: TRBJ1-2
clone_size: NA
v_call: TRBV7-2
cdr3_nt: TGTGCCAGCAGCTCCTCTCGTAACTATGGCTACACCTTC
cdr3_aa: CASSSSRNYGYTF

d_call: NA
j_call: TRBJ2-5
clone_size: NA
v_call: TRBV29-1
cdr3_nt: TGCAGCGTTGATATCTCCAGCCAAGAGACCCAGTACTTC
cdr3_aa: CSVDISSQETQYF

d_call: TRBD2
j_call: TRBJ2-5
clone_size: NA
v_call: TRBV2
cdr3_nt: TGTGCCAGCAGGGGGGCTAGCGGGAGACAAGAGACCCAGTACTTC
cdr3_aa: CASRGASGRQETQYF

d_call: NA
j_call: TRBJ2-5
clone_size: NA
v_call: TRBV7-9
cdr3_nt: TGTGCCAGCAGCTCACAGGGAGGGGGCCAAGAGACCCAGTACTTC
cdr3_aa: CASSSQGGGQETQYF

d_call: TRBD1
j_call: TRBJ2-4
clone_size: NA
v_call: TRBV28
cdr3_nt: TGTGCCAGCAGCCTTGGACAGGAAAACATTCAGTACTTC
cdr3_aa: CASSLGQENIQYF

d_call: NA
j_call: TRBJ1-1
clone_size: NA
v_call: TRBV29-1
cdr3_nt: TGCAGCGTTTTCCCCAGAATTTTGAGTGCTGAAGCTTTCTTT
cdr3_aa: CSVFPRILSAEAFF

d_call: TRBD1
j_call: TRBJ2-7
clone_size: few
v_call: TRBV5-1
cdr3_nt: TGCGCCAGCAGCTTTGGGACAGCTGGACGGACACTCTACGAGCAGTACTTC
cdr3_aa: CASSFGTAGRTLYEQYF

d_call: NA
j_call: TRBJ1-2
clone_size: NA
v_call: TRBV4-1
cdr3_nt: TGCGCCAGCAGCCAAGATCTTGGGGCCGCTGCTAACTATGGCTACACCTTC
cdr3_aa: CASSQDLGAAANYGYTF

d_call: TRBD1
j_call: TRBJ2-2
clone_size: NA
v_call: TRBV29-1
cdr3_nt: TGCAGCGCCGAAGGGACAGCGAACACCGGGGAGCTGTTTTTT
cdr3_aa: CSAEGTANTGELFF

d_call: TRBD2
j_call: TRBJ2-1
clone_size: few
v_call: TRBV18
cdr3_nt: TGTGCCAGCTCACCCTTAGCGGGAGGTAATGAGCAGTTCTTC
cdr3_aa: CASSPLAGGNEQFF

d_call: NA
j_call: TRBJ1-4
clone_size: few
v_call: TRBV30
cdr3_nt: TGTGCCTGGAGTACCCGATCTGAGCGACTGTTTTTT
cdr3_aa: CAWSTRSERLFF

d_call: NA
j_call: TRBJ2-5
clone_size: few
v_call: TRBV29-1
cdr3_nt: TGCAGCGTTGTGGGGGCAGAGACCCAGTACTTC
cdr3_aa: CSVVGAETQYF

d_call: TRBD1
j_call: TRBJ1-2
clone_size: NA
v_call: TRBV30
cdr3_nt: TGTGCCTGGACTCCCGGGACAGGGGCTCTAGGACGGATAGGCTACACCTTC
cdr3_aa: CAWTPGTGALGRIGYTF

d_call: TRBD2
j_call: TRBJ2-5
clone_size: once
v_call: TRBV29-1
cdr3_nt: TGCAGCGTTGTGCGGGGGTGGGAGACCCAGTACTTC
cdr3_aa: CSVVRGWETQYF

d_call: NA
j_call: TRBJ2-5
clone_size: NA
v_call: TRBV2
cdr3_nt: TGTGCCAGCAGCGACTGGCAAGAGACCCAGTACTTC
cdr3_aa: CASSDWQETQYF

d_call: NA
j_call: TRBJ2-3
clone_size: NA
v_call: TRBV29-1
cdr3_nt: TGCAGCGTTGAAGATTGGAGTCGAACAGATACGCAGTATTTT
cdr3_aa: CSVEDWSRTDTQYF

d_call: TRBD2
j_call: TRBJ2-6
clone_size: few
v_call: TRBV9
cdr3_nt: TGTGCCAGCAGCCCCTCTGTGGGGGGGGGTAGCTCTGGGGCCAACGTCCTGACTTTC
cdr3_aa: CASSPSVGGGSSGANVLTF

d_call: TRBD1
j_call: TRBJ2-3
clone_size: NA
v_call: TRBV4-3
cdr3_nt: TGCGCCAGCAGCCTCGACCGGACAGGGAGCACAGATACGCAGTATTTT
cdr3_aa: CASSLDRTGSTDTQYF

d_call: NA
j_call: TRBJ2-1
clone_size: many
v_call: TRBV7-9
cdr3_nt: TGTGCCAGCACCCATCGGAGTTTATCAAATGAGCAGTTCTTC
cdr3_aa: CASTHRSLSNEQFF

d_call: NA
j_call: TRBJ1-6
clone_size: NA
v_call: TRBV30
cdr3_nt: TGTGCCTGGACGGACGGCATTAATTCACCCCTCCACTTT
cdr3_aa: CAWTDGINSPLHF

d_call: NA
j_call: TRBJ2-3
clone_size: NA
v_call: TRBV29-1
cdr3_nt: TGCAGCGTTGAAGATGAGGCAGGGGAAAGCACAGATACGCAGTATTTT
cdr3_aa: CSVEDEAGESTDTQYF

d_call: NA
j_call: TRBJ1-2
clone_size: NA
v_call: TRBV30
cdr3_nt: TGTGCCTGGAACCATCAGGGGACCGATCATAAGTATGGCTACACCTTC
cdr3_aa: CAWNHQGTDHKYGYTF

d_call: NA
j_call: TRBJ2-3
clone_size: NA
v_call: TRBV5-1
cdr3_nt: TGCGCCAGCAGCTTACTGACAGAGGATACGCAGTATTTT
cdr3_aa: CASSLLTEDTQYF

d_call: TRBD1
j_call: TRBJ2-2
clone_size: NA
v_call: TRBV29-1
cdr3_nt: TGCAGCGGGGGACAGGGCACCGGGGAGCTGTTTTTT
cdr3_aa: CSGGQGTGELFF

d_call: TRBD1
j_call: TRBJ2-6
clone_size: NA
v_call: TRBV30
cdr3_nt: TGTGCCTGGAGTGTACTGAGGGGGCCATCCTCTGGGGCCAACGTCCTGACTTTC
cdr3_aa: CAWSVLRGPSSGANVLTF

d_call: NA
j_call: TRBJ2-3
clone_size: NA
v_call: TRBV5-1
cdr3_nt: TGCGCCAGCAGTCGCCAGGAAGATACGCAGTATTTT
cdr3_aa: CASSRQEDTQYF

d_call: NA
j_call: TRBJ2-2
clone_size: NA
v_call: TRBV2
cdr3_nt: TGTGCCAGCAAGGGACGGACGAACACCGGGGAGCTGTTTTTT
cdr3_aa: CASKGRTNTGELFF

d_call: NA
j_call: TRBJ2-7
clone_size: few
v_call: TRBV9
cdr3_nt: TGTGCCAGCAGCACCCGGGACGGAGAGCAGTACTTC
cdr3_aa: CASSTRDGEQYF

d_call: NA
j_call: TRBJ2-1
clone_size: NA
v_call: TRBV30
cdr3_nt: TGTGCCTGGAGATTCTACAATGAGCAGTTCTTC
cdr3_aa: CAWRFYNEQFF

d_call: TRBD1
j_call: TRBJ2-5
clone_size: NA
v_call: TRBV30
cdr3_nt: TGTGCCTGGAGAGGACGAACAGGGGGCATTCAAGAGACCCAGTACTTC
cdr3_aa: CAWRGRTGGIQETQYF

d_call: TRBD1
j_call: TRBJ2-7
clone_size: once
v_call: TRBV6-5
cdr3_nt: TGTGCCAGCAGTTACAAGAGGACAGGGGGTGGCGAGCAGTACTTC
cdr3_aa: CASSYKRTGGGEQYF

d_call: NA
j_call: TRBJ2-5
clone_size: NA
v_call: TRBV30
cdr3_nt: TGTGCCTGGAGTACGGGACATGGACGAGAGACCCAGTACTTC
cdr3_aa: CAWSTGHGRETQYF

d_call: NA
j_call: TRBJ2-3
clone_size: NA
v_call: TRBV4-1
cdr3_nt: TGCGCCAGCAGCCTTCTGAACACAGATACGCAGTATTTT
cdr3_aa: CASSLLNTDTQYF

d_call: NA
j_call: TRBJ2-5
clone_size: NA
v_call: TRBV29-1
cdr3_nt: TGCAGCGCCGCCCTTGGCGGGATAGGGGAGACCCAGTACTTC
cdr3_aa: CSAALGGIGETQYF

d_call: NA
j_call: TRBJ2-7
clone_size: NA
v_call: TRBV27
cdr3_nt: TGTGCCAGCAGTTTAAAGTTCGGGGAAGCGCAGTACTTC
cdr3_aa: CASSLKFGEAQYF

d_call: NA
j_call: TRBJ1-1
clone_size: NA
v_call: TRBV29-1
cdr3_nt: TGCAGCGTTCTAGCGGGGAACACTGAAGCTTTCTTT
cdr3_aa: CSVLAGNTEAFF

d_call: NA
j_call: TRBJ1-5
clone_size: few
v_call: TRBV29-1
cdr3_nt: TGCAGCGTTGACCTAGGGGGCAATCAGCCCCAGCATTTT
cdr3_aa: CSVDLGGNQPQHF

d_call: NA
j_call: TRBJ2-1
clone_size: NA
v_call: TRBV20-1
cdr3_nt: TGCAGTGCTAGTCCTCACAATGAGCAGTTCTTC
cdr3_aa: CSASPHNEQFF

d_call: NA
j_call: TRBJ1-1
clone_size: few
v_call: TRBV29-1
cdr3_nt: TGCAGCGTGACCTCCCGTTACCACCCGAACACTGAAGCTTTCTTT
cdr3_aa: CSVTSRYHPNTEAFF

d_call: NA
j_call: TRBJ1-2
clone_size: NA
v_call: TRBV30
cdr3_nt: TGTGCCTGGACGGAGGGCCGGGACTATGGCTACACCTTC
cdr3_aa: CAWTEGRDYGYTF